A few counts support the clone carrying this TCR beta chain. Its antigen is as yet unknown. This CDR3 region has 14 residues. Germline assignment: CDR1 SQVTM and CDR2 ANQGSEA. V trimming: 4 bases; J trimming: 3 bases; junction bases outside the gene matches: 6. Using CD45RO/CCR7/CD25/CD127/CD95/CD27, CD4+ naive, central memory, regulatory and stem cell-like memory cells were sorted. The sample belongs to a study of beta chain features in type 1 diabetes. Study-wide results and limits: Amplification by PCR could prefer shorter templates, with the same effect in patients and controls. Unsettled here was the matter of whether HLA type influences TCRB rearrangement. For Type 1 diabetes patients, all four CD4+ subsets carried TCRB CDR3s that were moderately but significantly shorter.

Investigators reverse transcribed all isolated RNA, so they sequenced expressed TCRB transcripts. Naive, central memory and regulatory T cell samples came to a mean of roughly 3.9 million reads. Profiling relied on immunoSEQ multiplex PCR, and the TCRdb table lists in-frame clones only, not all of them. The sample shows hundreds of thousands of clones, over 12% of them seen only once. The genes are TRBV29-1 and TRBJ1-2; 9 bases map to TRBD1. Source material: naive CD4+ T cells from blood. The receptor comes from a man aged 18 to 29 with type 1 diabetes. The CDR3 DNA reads TGCAGCGTTGGGGACAGGGAACGGGACTATGGCTACACCTTC. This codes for CSVGDRERDYGYTF.